This T cell receptor (beta chain) was sequenced during a study of CD8 T cells in ankylosing spondylitis. Study-level findings and limits: Reports of some motif variants in reactive arthritis synovial fluid and blood predate this one.

The germline V gene has CDR1 LNHNV and CDR2 YYDKDF (reference sequence). This CDR3 is built from 13 residues. V trimming: 3 bases; J trimming: 6 bases; junction bases outside the gene matches: 3. In regard to this clonotype: Its specificity is not known.

TCRdb reprocessed the 5' RACE reads with MiXCR, giving one entry per CDR3 protein. Altogether about 340,000 distinct CDR3 sequences are present, roughly 14% being singletons, with the ten largest covering 1.1%. The source is a male donor with ankylosing spondylitis or in good health (not recorded which). J is TRBJ2-3 and V is TRBV15; 7 nucleotides agree with TRBD1. Sequences were obtained from blood, either unsorted or a sorted T cell fraction (not recorded which). CDR3 DNA sequence: TGTGCCACCAGCAGGAACAGGGGTGATACGCAGTATTTT. This gives the protein CATSRNRGDTQYF.